Sequencing of this T cell receptor beta chain was carried out in a study of blood T cell repertoires in COVID-19. Germline V gene sequence: CDR1 SGHRS, CDR2 YFSETQ. V shed 4 bases and J shed 1 base, with 14 bases lying between them. The CDR3 sequence is 15 residues long. This clone appeared a few times. This table comes from immunoSEQ multiplex PCR, and its TCRdb copy is limited to in-frame clones, with some not included. Among 250,000 to 350,000 clones, around 89% were seen once, and the ten largest hold 3.5% to 4.5%. Participants came from roughly 25 US areas, aged roughly 18 to 89 years. The sample was PBMCs or T cells enriched from blood (not recorded which). The V call is TRBV5-1, the J call TRBJ1-2; D is perhaps TRBD1 (5 bases). The TCR was taken from a woman aged 18 to 35 with acute COVID-19. CDR3 residues: CASSRSRGGNYGYTF. The CDR3 coding sequence is TGCGCCAGCAGCCGTTCGCGGGGCGGTAACTATGGCTACACCTTC.